A single sample gave rise to the 9 T cell receptor beta chains below, sequenced in a study of shared clonotypes between healthy human individuals. Some clones are missing from TCRdb's copy, which holds only in-frame ones; the method was immunoSEQ multiplex PCR. The repertoire holds roughly 400,000 clones, with around 96% as singletons. Sequencing was carried out using memory CD8+ T cells sorted from blood. The subset was: CD45RO+ cells pooled with CCR7-negative TemRA cells. All receptors come from a young man in good health.

This clone was seen only once. The chain carries TRBV18 and TRBJ2-2, with TRBD1 matching 7 bases. With 0 bases clipped from V and 7 bases from J, the junction kept 11 bases outside the gene matches. Germline V gene lookup returns CDR1 KGHSH and CDR2 LQKENI. The CDR3 spans 17 residues. DNA of the CDR3: TGTGCCAGCTCACCACCTCGAAGAGTCACAGGGGTCGGGGAGCTGTTTTTT. Its translation: CASSPPRRVTGVGELFF.

The chain links TRBV6-1 to TRBJ1-3; TRBD1 agrees at 8 bases. Germline trimming cut 6 bases from V and 1 base from J; bases unmatched to any gene: 5. The CDR3 length is 15 residues. CDR1 is MNHNS, CDR2 SASEGT, per germline. The CDR3 sequence is CASRLRTGSGNTIYF. As DNA, the CDR3 is TGTGCCAGCAGACTACGGACAGGGTCTGGAAACACCATATATTTT.

This sequence joins TRBV28 and TRBJ1-4; TRBD1 matches at 12 bases. Germline V gene sequence: CDR1 MDHEN, CDR2 SYDVKM. The CDR3 spans 16 residues. V shed 6 bases, J shed 8 bases, and the junction held 10 bases outside the gene matches. CDR3 DNA sequence: TGTGCCAGCAGACGTCCCGGGACAGGGGGCGGCGAAAAACTGTTTTTT. It specifies CASRRPGTGGGEKLFF.

The V call is TRBV7-9, the J call TRBJ2-7; TRBD1 matches 9 bases. Germline V gives CDR1 SEHNR, CDR2 FQNEAQ (reference sequence). The CDR3 is 19 residues long. J was trimmed by 1 base and V by 4 bases; bases with no gene match: 17. This CDR3 is CASSCPGQGKLGASYEQYF. DNA for the CDR3: TGTGCCAGCAGCTGCCCGGGACAGGGCAAGTTGGGGGCGTCCTACGAGCAGTACTTC.

The J gene is TRBJ2-1, the V gene TRBV4-2, with D possibly being TRBD2 (5 bases). V gave up 1 base and J gave up 9 bases, with 10 bases separating them. The CDR3 totals 13 residues. The germline gives CDR1 LGHNA, CDR2 YNFKEQ. In DNA form, the CDR3 reads TGTGCCAGCAGCCAAGTTCTAGCCGGTGAGCAGTTCTTC. Its protein is CASSQVLAGEQFF.

J is TRBJ2-3 and V is TRBV10-1, with D unresolved. Trimming left V 0 bases short and J 0 bases short, with 7 bases between. Germline lookup yields CDR1 WNHNN and CDR2 SYGVQD (reference sequence). The length of the CDR3 is 15 residues. CDR3 sequence: CASSESVSSTDTQYF. CDR3 coding DNA: TGCGCCAGCAGTGAGTCGGTGTCTAGCACAGATACGCAGTATTTT.

CDR3 nucleotides: TGTGCCAGCAGCTTTACAGGGACTAATGAAAAACTGTTTTTT. It specifies CASSFTGTNEKLFF. The J gene is TRBJ1-4, the V gene TRBV7-8; tentative D call: TRBD1 (6 bases). Germline CDR1 is SGHVS and CDR2 is FQNEAQ. The CDR3 is 14 residues long. Trimming pared 3 bases from V and 2 bases from J, leaving 7 bases between.

The chain has TRBV11-3 and TRBJ2-5; D gene ambiguous. The CDR3 is 13 residues long. The ends were cut back, 3 bases at V and 5 bases at J, with 10 bases in the middle. The germline V gene encodes CDR1 SGHNT and CDR2 YENEEA. CDR3 in DNA: TGTGCCAGCAGCTTGGCCAGCCGGGAGACCCAGTACTTC. Translation gives CASSLASRETQYF.

The chain combines TRBV6-1 with TRBJ1-5; D is unclear. This CDR3 comprises 13 residues. CDR1 MNHNS and CDR2 SASEGT come from the germline V gene. The germline V and J ends were trimmed by 2 bases and 4 bases, with 6 bases remaining between them. In DNA, the CDR3 is TGTGCCAGCAGTGAACATATTAATCAGCCCCAGCATTTT. It is translated as CASSEHINQPQHF.